This T cell receptor beta chain stems from a study of blood T cells in healthy people across ages. Study information: Template-switching capture recovered about one barcoded beta molecule per two T cells. Study results and limitations: Diversity estimated from one million T cells was considered an underestimate.

A sample-barcoded 5' primer and a J-beta primer mix were used in a second PCR of about 7 to 12 cycles. TCRdb re-derived calls from the 5' RACE reads in MiXCR, one entry per CDR3 protein. In the table there are fewer than 1,200,000 distinct CDR3 sequences, around 27% of which are singletons. The CDR3 runs to 13 residues. CDR1 and CDR2 from the germline V gene are MDHEN and SYDVKM. Trimming cost V 6 bases and J 0 bases, with 9 bases left between them. With respect to this clonotype: The antigen is undetermined.

This same sample was also taken into another study, of T cells of mothers and their children. That source reports: Donation came from three healthy Caucasian mothers together with their six children. The effect of thymic selection on TCR recombination output is similar between related and unrelated pairs.

The rearrangement joins TRBV28 to TRBJ2-7; no reliable D call. This TCR was recovered from a girl aged 2 to 9 in good health. The sequenced material came from blood. In DNA, the CDR3 is TGTGCCAGCAGAAGCCCAAACTCCTACGAGCAGTACTTC. Its translation: CASRSPNSYEQYF.